This T cell receptor (beta chain) emerged from a study of response to subunit inactivated influenza vaccine. Study-wide results and limits: With each seasonal influenza vaccination, the authors suggested, few new T cells are recruited.

This CDR3 is 14 amino acids long. J gave up 2 bases and V 5 bases, and 4 bases lay outside the gene matches. Germline assignment: CDR1 MNHNS and CDR2 SASEGT. MiXCR was run by TCRdb on the RT-PCR reads, yielding one entry per CDR3 protein. Of roughly 460,000 distinct CDR3 sequences listed, 10% to 11% are singletons. This clonotype was observed many times. Its antigen is unknown. The TCR sequence derives from a man aged 50 to 60 who received an inactivated influenza vaccine. The sequenced sample was PBMCs from blood, obtained roughly 47 days after vaccination. The V call is TRBV6-1, the J call TRBJ1-1; 8 nucleotides align to TRBD1. CDR3 in amino acids: CASSPDRGNTEAFF. As DNA, the CDR3 is TGTGCCAGCAGTCCAGACAGGGGTAACACTGAAGCTTTCTTT.